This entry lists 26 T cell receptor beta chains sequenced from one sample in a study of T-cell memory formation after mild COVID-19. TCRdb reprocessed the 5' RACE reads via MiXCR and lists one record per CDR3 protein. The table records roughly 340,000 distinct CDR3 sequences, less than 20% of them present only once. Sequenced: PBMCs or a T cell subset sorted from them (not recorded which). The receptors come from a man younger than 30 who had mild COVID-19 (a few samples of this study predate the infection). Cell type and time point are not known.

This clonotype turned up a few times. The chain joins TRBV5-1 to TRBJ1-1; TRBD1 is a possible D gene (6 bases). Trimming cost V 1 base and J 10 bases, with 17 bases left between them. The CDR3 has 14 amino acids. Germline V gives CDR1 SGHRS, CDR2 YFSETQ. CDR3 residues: CASSLRHRVLGAFF. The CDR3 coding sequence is TGCGCCAGCAGCTTGCGGCACAGGGTTTTGGGAGCTTTCTTT.

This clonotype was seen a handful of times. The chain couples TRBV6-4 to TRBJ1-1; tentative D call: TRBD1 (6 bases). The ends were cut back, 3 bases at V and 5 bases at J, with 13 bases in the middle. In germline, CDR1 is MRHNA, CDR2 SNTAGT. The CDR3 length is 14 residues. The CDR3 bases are TGTGCCAGCAGTGAGGAGGGGGGCGTAACTGAAGCTTTCTTT. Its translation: CASSEEGGVTEAFF.

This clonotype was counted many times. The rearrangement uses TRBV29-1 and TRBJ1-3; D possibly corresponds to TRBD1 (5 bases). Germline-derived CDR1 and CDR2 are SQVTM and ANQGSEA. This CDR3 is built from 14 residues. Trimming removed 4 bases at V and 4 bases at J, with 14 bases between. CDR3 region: CSVADPGQGNTIYF. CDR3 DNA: TGCAGCGTTGCAGACCCAGGGCAAGGAAACACCATATATTTT. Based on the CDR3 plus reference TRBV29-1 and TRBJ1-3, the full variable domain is SAVISQKPSRDICQRGTSLTIQCQVDSQVTMMFWYRQQPGQSLTLIATANQGSEATYESGFVIDKFPISRPNLTFSTLTVSNMSPEDSSIYLCSVADPGQGNTIYFGEGSWLTVV.

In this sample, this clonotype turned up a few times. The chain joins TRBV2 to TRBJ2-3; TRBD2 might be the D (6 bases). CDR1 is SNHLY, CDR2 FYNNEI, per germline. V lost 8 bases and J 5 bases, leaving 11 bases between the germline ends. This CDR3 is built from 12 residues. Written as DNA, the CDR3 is TGTGCCAGCGCACTAGCAGGAGATACGCAGTATTTT. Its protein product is CASALAGDTQYF.

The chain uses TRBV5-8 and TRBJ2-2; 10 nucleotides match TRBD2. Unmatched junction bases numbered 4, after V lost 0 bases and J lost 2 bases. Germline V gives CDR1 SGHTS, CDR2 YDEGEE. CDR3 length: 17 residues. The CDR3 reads CASSLAASGSNTGELFF. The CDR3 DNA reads TGTGCCAGCAGCTTGGCTGCTAGCGGGAGTAACACCGGGGAGCTGTTTTTT.

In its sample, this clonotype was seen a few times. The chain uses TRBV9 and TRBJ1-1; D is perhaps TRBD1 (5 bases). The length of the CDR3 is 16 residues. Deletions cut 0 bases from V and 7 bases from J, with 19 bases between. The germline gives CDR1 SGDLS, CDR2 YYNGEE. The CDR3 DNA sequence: TGTGCCAGCAGCGTAGCTACGGGGGTGGATACCGGTGAAGCTTTCTTT. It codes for CASSVATGVDTGEAFF.

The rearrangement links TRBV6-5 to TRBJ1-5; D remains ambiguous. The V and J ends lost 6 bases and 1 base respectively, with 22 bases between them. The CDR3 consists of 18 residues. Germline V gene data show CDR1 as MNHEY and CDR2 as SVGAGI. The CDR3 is CASSRNSPRTVSNQPQHF. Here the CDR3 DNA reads TGTGCCAGCAGCAGGAACTCACCCCGTACAGTGAGCAATCAGCCCCAGCATTTT.

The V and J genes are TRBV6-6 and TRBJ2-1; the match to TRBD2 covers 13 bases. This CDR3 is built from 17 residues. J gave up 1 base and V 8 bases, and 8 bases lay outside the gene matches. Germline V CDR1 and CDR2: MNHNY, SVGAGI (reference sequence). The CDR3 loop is CASRTSGGPESYNEQFF. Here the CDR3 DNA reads TGTGCCAGCCGGACTAGCGGGGGACCGGAATCCTACAATGAGCAGTTCTTC.

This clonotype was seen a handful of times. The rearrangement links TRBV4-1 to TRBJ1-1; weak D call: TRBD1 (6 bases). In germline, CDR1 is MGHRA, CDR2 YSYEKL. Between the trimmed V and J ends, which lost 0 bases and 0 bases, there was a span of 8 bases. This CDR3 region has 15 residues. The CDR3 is CASSQETGLNTEAFF. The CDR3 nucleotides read TGCGCCAGCAGCCAAGAAACAGGGCTGAACACTGAAGCTTTCTTT.

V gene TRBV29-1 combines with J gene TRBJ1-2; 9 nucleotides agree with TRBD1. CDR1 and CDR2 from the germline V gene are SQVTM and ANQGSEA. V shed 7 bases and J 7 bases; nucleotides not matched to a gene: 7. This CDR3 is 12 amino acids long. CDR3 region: CSGGQGSIGYTF. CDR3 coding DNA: TGCAGCGGGGGACAGGGCTCCATTGGCTACACCTTC.

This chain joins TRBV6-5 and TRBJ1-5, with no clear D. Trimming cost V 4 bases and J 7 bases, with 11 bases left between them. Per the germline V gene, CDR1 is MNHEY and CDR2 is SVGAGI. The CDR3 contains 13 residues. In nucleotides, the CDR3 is TGTGCCAGCAGTTCCCTACCGGGGCAGCCCCAGCATTTT. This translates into CASSSLPGQPQHF.

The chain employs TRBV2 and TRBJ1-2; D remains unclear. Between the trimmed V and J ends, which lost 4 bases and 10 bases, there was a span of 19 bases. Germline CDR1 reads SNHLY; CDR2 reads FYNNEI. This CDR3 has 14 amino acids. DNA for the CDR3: TGTGCCAGCAGTGGAAATGGTCCCCTTATGGACTACACCTTC. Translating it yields CASSGNGPLMDYTF.

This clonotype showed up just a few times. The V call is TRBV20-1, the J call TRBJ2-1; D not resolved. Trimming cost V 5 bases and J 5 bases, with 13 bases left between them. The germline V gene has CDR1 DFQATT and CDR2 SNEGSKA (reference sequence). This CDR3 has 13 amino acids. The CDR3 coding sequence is TGCAGTGCTGAGATGTCAGATCACAATGAGCAGTTCTTC. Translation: CSAEMSDHNEQFF.

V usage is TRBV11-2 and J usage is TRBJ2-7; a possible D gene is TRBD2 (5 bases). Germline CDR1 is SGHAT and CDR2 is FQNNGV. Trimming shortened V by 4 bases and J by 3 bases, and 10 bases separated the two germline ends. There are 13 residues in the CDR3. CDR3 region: CASSWGEVYEQYF. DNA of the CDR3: TGTGCCAGCAGCTGGGGAGAAGTCTACGAGCAGTACTTC.

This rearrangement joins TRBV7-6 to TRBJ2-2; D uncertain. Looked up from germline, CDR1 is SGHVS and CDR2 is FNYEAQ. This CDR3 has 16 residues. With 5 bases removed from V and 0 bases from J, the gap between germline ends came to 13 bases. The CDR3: CASSRSRQANTGELFF. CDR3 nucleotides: TGTGCCAGCAGCCGCTCCCGGCAGGCGAACACCGGGGAGCTGTTTTTT.

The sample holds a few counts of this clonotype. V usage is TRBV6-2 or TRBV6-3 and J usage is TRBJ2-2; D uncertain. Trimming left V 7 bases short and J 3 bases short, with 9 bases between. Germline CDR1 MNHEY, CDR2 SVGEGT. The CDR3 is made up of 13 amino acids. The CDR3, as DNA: TGTGCCAGCAAGCAGGTTTACACCGGGGAGCTGTTTTTT. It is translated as CASKQVYTGELFF.

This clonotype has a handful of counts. The CDR3: CSVDLATGELFF. The CDR3 DNA sequence: TGCAGCGTTGATTTGGCCACCGGGGAGCTGTTTTTT. V gene TRBV29-1 combines with J gene TRBJ2-2, with D unresolved. The V end lost 3 bases, the J end lost 4 bases, and 6 bases lay between the germline ends. The CDR3 has 12 residues. CDR1 SQVTM and CDR2 ANQGSEA come from the germline V gene.

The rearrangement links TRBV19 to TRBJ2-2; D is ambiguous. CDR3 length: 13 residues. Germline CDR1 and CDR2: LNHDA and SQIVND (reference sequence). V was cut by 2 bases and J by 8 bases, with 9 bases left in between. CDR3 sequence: CASSIPPLGELFF. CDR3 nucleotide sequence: TGTGCCAGTAGTATACCCCCTCTGGGGGAGCTGTTTTTT.

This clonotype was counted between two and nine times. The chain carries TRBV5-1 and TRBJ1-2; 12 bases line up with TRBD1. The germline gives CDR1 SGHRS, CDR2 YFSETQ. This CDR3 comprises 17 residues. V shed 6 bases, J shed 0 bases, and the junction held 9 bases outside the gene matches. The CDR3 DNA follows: TGCGCCAGCACCGTGGGACAGGGGGCGTCATCTAACTATGGCTACACCTTC. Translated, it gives CASTVGQGASSNYGYTF.

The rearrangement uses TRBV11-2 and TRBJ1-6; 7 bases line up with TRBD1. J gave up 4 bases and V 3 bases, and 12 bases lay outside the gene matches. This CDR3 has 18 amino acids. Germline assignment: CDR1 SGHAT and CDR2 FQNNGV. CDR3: CASSFGLGQSNYNSPLHF. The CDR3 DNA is TGTGCCAGCAGCTTCGGCTTGGGACAGAGCAATTATAATTCACCCCTCCACTTT. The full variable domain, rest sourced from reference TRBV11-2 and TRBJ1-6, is EAGVAQSPRYKIIEKRQSVAFWCNPISGHATLYWYQQILGQGPKLLIQFQNNGVVDDSQLPKDRFSAERLKGVDSTLKIQPAKLEDSAVYLCASSFGLGQSNYNSPLHFGNGTRLTVT.

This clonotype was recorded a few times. The CDR3 loop is CASSPPGGPNQPQHF. The CDR3 nucleotides are TGTGCCAGCAGCCCGCCCGGGGGGCCCAATCAGCCCCAGCATTTT. The V and J genes are TRBV7-9 and TRBJ1-5, with D possibly TRBD1 on 6 matching bases. The germline V gene has CDR1 SEHNR and CDR2 FQNEAQ (reference sequence). The V end lost 5 bases, the J end lost 3 bases, and 14 bases lay between the germline ends. The CDR3 is 15 residues long.

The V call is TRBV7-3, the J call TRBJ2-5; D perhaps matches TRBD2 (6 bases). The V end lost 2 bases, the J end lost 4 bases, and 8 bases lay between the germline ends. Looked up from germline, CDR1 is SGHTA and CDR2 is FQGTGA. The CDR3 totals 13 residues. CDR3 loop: CASSLSGVETQYF. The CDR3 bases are TGTGCCAGCAGCTTATCGGGGGTAGAGACCCAGTACTTC.

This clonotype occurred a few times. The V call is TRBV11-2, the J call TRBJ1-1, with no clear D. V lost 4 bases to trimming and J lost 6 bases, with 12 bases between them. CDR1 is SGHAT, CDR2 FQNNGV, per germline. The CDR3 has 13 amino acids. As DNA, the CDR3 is TGTGCCAGCAGCTCACAGCCATGGGCTGAAGCTTTCTTT. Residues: CASSSQPWAEAFF.

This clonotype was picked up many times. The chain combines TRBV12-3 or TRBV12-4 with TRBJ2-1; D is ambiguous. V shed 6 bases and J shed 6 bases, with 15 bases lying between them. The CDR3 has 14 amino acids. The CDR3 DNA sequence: TGTGCCAGCAGGGCGGAACCCCTAGGCAATGAGCAGTTCTTC. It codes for CASRAEPLGNEQFF.

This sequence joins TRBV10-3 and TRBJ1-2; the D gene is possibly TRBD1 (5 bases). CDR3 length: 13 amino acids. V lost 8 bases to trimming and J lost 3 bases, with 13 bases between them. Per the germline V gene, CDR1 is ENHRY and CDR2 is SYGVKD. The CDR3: CAIGRRGDYGYTF. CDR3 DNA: TGTGCCATCGGGAGAAGGGGAGACTATGGCTACACCTTC.

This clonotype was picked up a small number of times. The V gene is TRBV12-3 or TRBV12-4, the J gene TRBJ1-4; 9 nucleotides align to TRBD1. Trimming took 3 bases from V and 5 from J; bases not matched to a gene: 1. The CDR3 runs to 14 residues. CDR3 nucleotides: TGTGCCAGCAGTTTCGGGACAGGGAATGAAAAACTGTTTTTT. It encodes CASSFGTGNEKLFF.